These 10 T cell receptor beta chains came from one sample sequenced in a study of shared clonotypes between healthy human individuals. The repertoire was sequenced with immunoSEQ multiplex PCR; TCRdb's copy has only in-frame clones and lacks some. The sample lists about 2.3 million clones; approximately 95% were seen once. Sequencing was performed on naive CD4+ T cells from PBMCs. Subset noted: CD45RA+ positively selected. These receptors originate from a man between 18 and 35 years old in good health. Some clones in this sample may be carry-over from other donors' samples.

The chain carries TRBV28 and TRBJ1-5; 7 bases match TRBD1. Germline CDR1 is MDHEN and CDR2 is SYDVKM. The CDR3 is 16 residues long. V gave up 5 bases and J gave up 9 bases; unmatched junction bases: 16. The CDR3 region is CASSHRQGAALGPQHF. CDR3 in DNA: TGTGCCAGCAGTCATAGACAGGGAGCGGCATTGGGGCCCCAGCATTTT. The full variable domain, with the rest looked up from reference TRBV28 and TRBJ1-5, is DVKVTQSSRYLVKRTGEKVFLECVQDMDHENMFWYRQDPGLGLRLIYFSYDVKMKEKGDIPEGYSVSREKKERFSLILESASTNQTSMYLCASSHRQGAALGPQHFGDGTRLSIL.

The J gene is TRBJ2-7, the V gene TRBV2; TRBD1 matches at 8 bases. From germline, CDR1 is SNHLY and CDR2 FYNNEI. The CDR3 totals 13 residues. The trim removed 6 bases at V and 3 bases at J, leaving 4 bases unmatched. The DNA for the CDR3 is TGTGCCAGCAGGGCGACAGGGGTCTACGAGCAGTACTTC. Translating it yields CASRATGVYEQYF.

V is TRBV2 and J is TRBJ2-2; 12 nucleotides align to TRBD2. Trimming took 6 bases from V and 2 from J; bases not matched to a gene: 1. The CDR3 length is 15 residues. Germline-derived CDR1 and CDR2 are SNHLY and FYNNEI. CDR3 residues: CASRLAGGNTGELFF. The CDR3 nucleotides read TGTGCCAGCAGACTAGCGGGAGGAAACACCGGGGAGCTGTTTTTT.

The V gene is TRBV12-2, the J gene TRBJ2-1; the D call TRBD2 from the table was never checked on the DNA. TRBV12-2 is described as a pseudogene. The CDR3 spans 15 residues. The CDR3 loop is CASRILAGSYNEQFF. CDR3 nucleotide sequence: TGTGCAAGTCGCATTCTAGCGGGATCCTACAATGAGCAGTTCTTC.

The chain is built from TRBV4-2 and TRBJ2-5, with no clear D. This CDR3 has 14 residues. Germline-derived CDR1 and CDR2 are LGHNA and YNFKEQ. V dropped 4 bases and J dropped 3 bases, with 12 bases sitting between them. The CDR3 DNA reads TGTGCCAGCAGCCCTGGACCGGATGAAGAGACCCAGTACTTC. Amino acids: CASSPGPDEETQYF.

The CDR3 sequence is CASSQNTDTQYF. CDR3 DNA sequence: TGTGCCAGCAGCCAAAACACAGATACGCAGTATTTT. The genes are TRBV6-5 and TRBJ2-3; D unclear. The CDR3 contains 12 residues. CDR1 is MNHEY and CDR2 is SVGAGI in the germline V gene. The V gene lost 6 bases and the J gene lost 2 bases, with 6 bases spanning the gap.

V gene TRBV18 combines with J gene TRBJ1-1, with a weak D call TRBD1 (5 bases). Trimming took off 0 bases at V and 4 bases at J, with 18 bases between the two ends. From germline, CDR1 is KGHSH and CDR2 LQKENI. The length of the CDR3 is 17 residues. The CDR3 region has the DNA TGTGCCAGCTCACCACCTGTAGTACGGGGCGCGGCCACTGAAGCTTTCTTT. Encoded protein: CASSPPVVRGAATEAFF.

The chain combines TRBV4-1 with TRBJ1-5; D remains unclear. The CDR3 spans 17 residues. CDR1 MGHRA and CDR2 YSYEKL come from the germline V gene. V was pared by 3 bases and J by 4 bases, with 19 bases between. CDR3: CASSQHTRTITNQPQHF. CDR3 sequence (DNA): TGCGCCAGCAGCCAGCACACCCGGACGATTACTAATCAGCCCCAGCATTTT.

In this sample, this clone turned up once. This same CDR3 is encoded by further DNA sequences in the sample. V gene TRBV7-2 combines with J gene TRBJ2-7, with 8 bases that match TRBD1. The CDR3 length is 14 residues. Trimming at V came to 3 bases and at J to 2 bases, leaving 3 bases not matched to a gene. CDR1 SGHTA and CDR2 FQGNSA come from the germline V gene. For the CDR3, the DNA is TGTGCCAGCAGCTTCGGGACAGGTGCCTACGAGCAGTACTTC. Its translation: CASSFGTGAYEQYF.

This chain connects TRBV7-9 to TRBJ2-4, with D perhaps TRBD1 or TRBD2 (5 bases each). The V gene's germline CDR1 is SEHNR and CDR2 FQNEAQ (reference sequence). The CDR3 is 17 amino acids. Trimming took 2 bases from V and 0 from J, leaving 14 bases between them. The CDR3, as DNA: TGTGCCAGCAGCTTATTCGGGACGGCCCTAGCCAAAAACATTCAGTACTTC. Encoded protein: CASSLFGTALAKNIQYF.